Below, 18 T cell receptor beta chains from the same sample are listed, as sequenced in a study of cytomegalovirus exposure and HLA in healthy donors. This PCR relied on a set of 60 Vbeta primers and 13 Jbeta primers. The method was immunoSEQ multiplex PCR; TCRdb's version includes in-frame clones alone and lacks a portion of them. The data show about 180,000 clones, 80% seen once. Sequenced input: PBMCs. All receptors derive from a woman in her twenties or thirties in good health and CMV-seronegative.

The CDR3 spells CASSPLSSNTGELFF. In DNA form, the CDR3 reads TGCGCCAGCAGCCCCCTCTCCTCGAACACCGGGGAGCTGTTTTTT. The rearrangement uses TRBV5-1 and TRBJ2-2, with D unresolved. V gave up 4 bases and J gave up 0 bases, with 10 bases separating them. CDR1 is SGHRS and CDR2 is YFSETQ in the germline V gene. This CDR3 spans 15 amino acids.

This chain joins TRBV21-1 and TRBJ1-2. TRBV21-1 is a listed pseudogene. The CDR3 is 15 amino acids. CDR3 amino acids: CASSKAGGVNYGYTF. DNA of the CDR3: TGTGCCAGCAGCAAAGCGGGAGGAGTGAACTATGGCTACACCTTC.

This rearrangement joins TRBV10-3 to TRBJ1-1; 12 nucleotides align to TRBD1. J lost 3 bases, V lost 7 bases, and 12 bases had no gene match. Germline loops: CDR1 ENHRY, CDR2 SYGVKD. The CDR3 sequence is 17 residues long. Here the CDR3 reads CAITQGGTGGLYTEAFF. The CDR3 DNA reads as TGTGCCATCACCCAGGGGGGGACAGGGGGCTTATACACTGAAGCTTTCTTT.

The gene calls are TRBV18 and TRBJ2-6, with no clear D. The CDR3 runs 15 residues. Trimming left V 3 bases short and J 2 bases short, with 8 bases between. Germline assignment: CDR1 KGHSH and CDR2 LQKENI. The CDR3 sequence is CASSPPSAGANVLTF. In DNA, the CDR3 is TGTGCCAGCTCACCGCCGTCAGCTGGGGCCAACGTCCTGACTTTC.

This sequence joins TRBV19 and TRBJ1-1; a possible D gene is TRBD1 (6 bases). V dropped 3 bases and J dropped 4 bases, with 18 bases sitting between them. CDR1 is LNHDA and CDR2 is SQIVND in the germline V gene (reference sequence). This CDR3 contains 16 residues. CDR3 residues: CASSIFGNTGPTEAFF. The CDR3 DNA reads TGTGCCAGTAGTATTTTTGGGAACACAGGGCCCACTGAAGCTTTCTTT.

The V gene is TRBV25-1, the J gene TRBJ2-7; perhaps TRBD1 as D (6 bases). Germline assignment: CDR1 MGHDK and CDR2 SYGVNS. CDR3 size: 16 residues. Trimming removed 5 bases at V and 2 bases at J, with 19 bases between. The CDR3 region has the DNA TGTGCCAGCAGTCCGCTGACAGGTTTTGACACCTACGAGCAGTACTTC. Translating it yields CASSPLTGFDTYEQYF.

The chain combines TRBV25-1 with TRBJ1-6; D possibly corresponds to TRBD1 (5 bases). Germline V gene data show CDR1 as MGHDK and CDR2 as SYGVNS. V was cut by 4 bases and J by 10 bases, with 14 bases left in between. The length of the CDR3 is 14 residues. In nucleotides, the CDR3 is TGTGCCAGCAGTGCGGTGGGGCGGAACTCACCCCTCCACTTT. It translates to CASSAVGRNSPLHF. The whole variable domain, remainder taken from reference TRBV25-1 and TRBJ1-6, is EADIYQTPRYLVIGTGKKITLECSQTMGHDKMYWYQQDPGMELHLIHYSYGVNSTEKGDLSSESTVSRIRTEHFPLTLESARPSHTSQYLCASSAVGRNSPLHFGNGTRLTVT.

The chain carries TRBV6-4 and TRBJ2-1; tentative D call: TRBD2 (5 bases). The CDR3 contains 15 residues. The germline gives CDR1 MRHNA, CDR2 SNTAGT. V was pared by 4 bases and J by 4 bases, with 14 bases between. Written as DNA, the CDR3 is TGTGCCAGCAGTGGCCGAAGGACTGGGTACAATGAGCAGTTCTTC. Amino acid sequence: CASSGRRTGYNEQFF.

The rearrangement joins TRBV2 to TRBJ1-5, with 7 bases fitting TRBD1. J lost 9 bases, V lost 3 bases, and 11 bases had no gene match. Per the germline V gene, CDR1 is SNHLY and CDR2 is FYNNEI. This CDR3 spans 15 amino acids. CDR3 sequence (DNA): TGTGCCAGCAGTGAGTCGCAGGGGGTTTCACGGCCCCAGCATTTT. Amino acids: CASSESQGVSRPQHF. Full variable domain (missing parts from reference TRBV2 and TRBJ1-5): EPEVTQTPSHQVTQMGQEVILRCVPISNHLYFYWYRQILGQKVEFLVSFYNNEISEKSEIFDDQFSVERPDGSNFTLKIRSTKLEDSAMYFCASSESQGVSRPQHFGDGTRLSIL.

The chain has TRBV5-6 and TRBJ2-3; TRBD2 matches at 12 bases. The V gene's germline CDR1 is SGHDT and CDR2 YYEEEE. This CDR3 comprises 15 residues. V lost 1 base to trimming and J lost 5 bases; unmatched junction nucleotides: 2. CDR3 sequence reads: CASSLKLAGGDTQYF. As DNA, the CDR3 is TGTGCCAGCAGCTTGAAACTAGCGGGGGGAGATACGCAGTATTTT.

This rearrangement joins TRBV30 to TRBJ2-3, with D hard to call. Germline-derived CDR1 and CDR2 are GTSNPN and SVGIG (reference sequence). V lost 1 base and J lost 2, with 7 bases in between. This CDR3 has 13 amino acids. CDR3 residues: CAWSATLTDTQYF. The CDR3 DNA follows: TGTGCCTGGAGTGCCACTCTCACAGATACGCAGTATTTT.

This clone showed up just a few times. This sequence joins TRBV29-1 and TRBJ1-1; tentative D call: TRBD1 (5 bases). The CDR3 extends over 14 amino acids. The V end lost 3 bases, the J end lost 5 bases, and 16 bases lay between the germline ends. The germline CDR1 and CDR2 sequences are SQVTM and ANQGSEA. CDR3 protein: CSVERRQGGTEAFF. The CDR3 DNA is TGCAGCGTTGAGCGTAGGCAGGGAGGGACTGAAGCTTTCTTT.

This clone was detected only a few times. V gene TRBV7-3 combines with J gene TRBJ2-1; possibly TRBD1 for D (6 bases). Between the trimmed V and J ends, which lost 4 bases and 10 bases, there was a span of 14 bases. Germline V gene data show CDR1 as SGHTA and CDR2 as FQGTGA. CDR3 length: 13 amino acids. CDR3 loop: CASSYGQFGEQFF. In nucleotides, the CDR3 is TGTGCCAGCAGCTACGGACAGTTCGGGGAGCAGTTCTTC.

This clone was observed a few times. This chain connects TRBV6-5 to TRBJ1-5; possibly TRBD1 for D (5 bases). Trimming removed 0 bases at V and 4 bases at J, with 7 bases between. The CDR3 consists of 14 residues. CDR1 and CDR2 from the germline V gene are MNHEY and SVGAGI. CDR3 sequence reads: CASSYSTENQPQHF. The CDR3 DNA reads TGTGCCAGCAGTTACTCGACAGAAAATCAGCCCCAGCATTTT.

The V call is TRBV7-6, the J call TRBJ2-2; tentatively, D is TRBD2 (5 bases). CDR3 length: 14 amino acids. V dropped 5 bases and J dropped 6 bases, with 13 bases sitting between them. Looked up from germline, CDR1 is SGHVS and CDR2 is FNYEAQ. CDR3 nucleotides: TGTGCCAGCAGCCGCGGACCAGCGGCCGGGGAGCTGTTTTTT. Translation gives CASSRGPAAGELFF. Combining the CDR3 with reference TRBV7-6 and TRBJ2-2 gives the whole variable domain GAGVSQSPRYKVTKRGQDVALRCDPISGHVSLYWYRQALGQGPEFLTYFNYEAQQDKSGLPNDRFSAERPEGSISTLTIQRTEQRDSAMYRCASSRGPAAGELFFGEGSRLTVL.

CDR3 region: CASSLRGRGSIEAEAFF. CDR3 coding DNA: TGTGCCAGCAGCTTAAGGGGGCGGGGCTCCATAGAAGCTGAAGCTTTCTTT. The chain uses TRBV7-2 and TRBJ1-1, with 7 bases identical to TRBD1. Germline loops: CDR1 SGHTA, CDR2 FQGNSA. The CDR3 consists of 17 residues. The junction had 15 bases not matched to a gene; V was cut back by 2 bases and J by 6 bases.

The CDR3 DNA follows: TGTGCCAGCAGTTTATCCCCTTTGGGGCAGGGGGTGTCCTACGAGCAGTACTTC. This encodes CASSLSPLGQGVSYEQYF. This sequence joins TRBV27 and TRBJ2-7; 7 bases map to TRBD1. Germline V gene lookup returns CDR1 MNHEY and CDR2 SMNVEV (reference sequence). V lost 0 bases to trimming and J lost 1 base; unmatched junction nucleotides: 12. This CDR3 has 18 amino acids.

The chain combines TRBV6-1 with TRBJ2-5; 15 bases agree with TRBD2. The V segment lost 4 bases and the J segment 5 bases; nucleotides outside the gene matches: 5. The CDR3 totals 16 residues. Germline CDR1 MNHNS, CDR2 SASEGT. CDR3 nucleotide sequence: TGTGCCAGCAGTGTGGGACTAGCGGGGGGTTTCGAGACCCAGTACTTC. Protein sequence: CASSVGLAGGFETQYF.